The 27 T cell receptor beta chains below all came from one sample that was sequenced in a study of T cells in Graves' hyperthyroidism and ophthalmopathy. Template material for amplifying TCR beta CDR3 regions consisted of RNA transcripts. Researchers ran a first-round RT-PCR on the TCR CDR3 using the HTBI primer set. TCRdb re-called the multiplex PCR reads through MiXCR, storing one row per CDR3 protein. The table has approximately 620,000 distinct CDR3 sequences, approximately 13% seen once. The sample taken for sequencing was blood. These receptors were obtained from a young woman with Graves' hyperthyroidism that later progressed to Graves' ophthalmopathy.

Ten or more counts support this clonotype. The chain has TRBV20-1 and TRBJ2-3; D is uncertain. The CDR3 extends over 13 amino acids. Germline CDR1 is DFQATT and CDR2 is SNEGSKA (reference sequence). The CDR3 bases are TGCAGCACCCAGGTCCCCGTCACAGATACGCAGTATTTT. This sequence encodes CSTQVPVTDTQYF.

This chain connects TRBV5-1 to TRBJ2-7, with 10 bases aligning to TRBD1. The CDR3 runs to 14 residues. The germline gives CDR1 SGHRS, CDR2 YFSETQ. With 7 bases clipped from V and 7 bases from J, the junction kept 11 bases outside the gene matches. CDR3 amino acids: CASFGTGDIGEQYF. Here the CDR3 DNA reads TGCGCCAGCTTCGGGACAGGGGACATTGGTGAGCAGTACTTC.

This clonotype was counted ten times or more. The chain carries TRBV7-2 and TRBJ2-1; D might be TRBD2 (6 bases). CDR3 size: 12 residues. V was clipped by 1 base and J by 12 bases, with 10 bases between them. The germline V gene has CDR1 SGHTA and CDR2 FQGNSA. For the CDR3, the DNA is TGTGCCAGCAGCTTAGTTAGGGGAGGGCAGTTCTTC. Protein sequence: CASSLVRGGQFF.

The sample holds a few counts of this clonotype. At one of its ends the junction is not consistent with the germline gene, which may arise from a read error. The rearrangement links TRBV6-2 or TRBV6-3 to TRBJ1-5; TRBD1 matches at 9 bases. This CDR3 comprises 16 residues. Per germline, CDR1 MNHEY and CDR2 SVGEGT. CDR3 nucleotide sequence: TGTGCTAGCAGCCACCCTCGACAGGGGGTCAATCAGCCCCAGCATTTT. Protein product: CASSHPRQGVNQPQHF.

The CDR3 bases are TGTGCCAGCAGCTTAGTTATCCGTCTAGCGGGACCCAATGAGCAGTTCTTC. Translating it yields CASSLVIRLAGPNEQFF. V is TRBV7-9 and J is TRBJ2-1; 9 bases map to TRBD2. Germline CDR1 and CDR2: SEHNR and FQNEAQ (reference sequence). This CDR3 spans 17 amino acids. V gave up 1 base and J gave up 6 bases; unmatched junction bases: 10.

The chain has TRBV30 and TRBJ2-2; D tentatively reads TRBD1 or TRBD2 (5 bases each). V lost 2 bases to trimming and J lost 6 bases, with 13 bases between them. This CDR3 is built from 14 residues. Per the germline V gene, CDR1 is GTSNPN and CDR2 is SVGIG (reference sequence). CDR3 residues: CAWSRWGFAGELFF. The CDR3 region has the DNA TGTGCCTGGAGTCGCTGGGGGTTCGCCGGGGAGCTGTTTTTT.

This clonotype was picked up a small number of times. DNA of the CDR3: TGCAGTGCTGATTTAGCGGGAGGGCCAGATACGCAGTATTTT. Protein product: CSADLAGGPDTQYF. The gene calls are TRBV20-1 and TRBJ2-3, with TRBD2 matching 11 bases. Germline V gives CDR1 DFQATT, CDR2 SNEGSKA (reference sequence). The CDR3 length is 14 residues. Trimming at V came to 5 bases and at J to 4 bases, leaving 5 bases not matched to a gene.

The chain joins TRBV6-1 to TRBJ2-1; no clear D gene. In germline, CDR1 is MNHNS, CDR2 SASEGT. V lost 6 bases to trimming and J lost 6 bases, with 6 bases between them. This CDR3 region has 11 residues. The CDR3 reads CASRLTNEQFF. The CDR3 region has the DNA TGTGCCAGCAGACTTACCAATGAGCAGTTCTTC.

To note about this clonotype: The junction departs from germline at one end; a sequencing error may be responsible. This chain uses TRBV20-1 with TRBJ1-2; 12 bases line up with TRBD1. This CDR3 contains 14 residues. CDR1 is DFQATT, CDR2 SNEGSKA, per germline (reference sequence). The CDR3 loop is CSASPGQGASGYAF. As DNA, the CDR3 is TGCAGTGCTAGCCCGGGACAGGGGGCTTCCGGCTACGCCTTC.

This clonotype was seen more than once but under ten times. The DNA of the CDR3 is TGTGCCAGCAGCCAAGAGGCCTTGGAGGTATACGAGCAGTACTTC. Translating gives CASSQEALEVYEQYF. The chain uses TRBV3-1 and TRBJ2-7; maybe TRBD2 (5 bases). Trimming took 0 bases from V and 4 from J, leaving 13 bases between them. The V gene's germline CDR1 is LGHDT and CDR2 YNNKEL (reference sequence). The CDR3 extends over 15 amino acids.

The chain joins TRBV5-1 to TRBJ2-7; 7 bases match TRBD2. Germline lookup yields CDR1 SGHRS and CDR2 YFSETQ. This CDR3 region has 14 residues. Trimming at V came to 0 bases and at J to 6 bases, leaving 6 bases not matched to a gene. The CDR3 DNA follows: TGCGCCAGCAGCTTGGGGAGCGGGGTTGGCGAGCAGTACTTC. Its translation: CASSLGSGVGEQYF.

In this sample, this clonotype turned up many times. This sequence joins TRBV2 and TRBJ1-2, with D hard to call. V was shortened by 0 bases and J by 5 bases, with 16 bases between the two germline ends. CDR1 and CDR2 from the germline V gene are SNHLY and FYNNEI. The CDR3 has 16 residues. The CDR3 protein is CASSEAPGPRGYGYTF. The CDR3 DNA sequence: TGTGCCAGCAGTGAAGCGCCTGGGCCCAGAGGGTATGGCTACACCTTC.

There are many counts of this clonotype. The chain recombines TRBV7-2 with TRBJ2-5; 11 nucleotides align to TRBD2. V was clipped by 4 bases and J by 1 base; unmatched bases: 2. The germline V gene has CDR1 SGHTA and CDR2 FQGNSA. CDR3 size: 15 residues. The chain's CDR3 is CASSSGLAVQETQYF. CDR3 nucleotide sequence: TGTGCCAGCAGCTCGGGACTAGCGGTCCAAGAGACCCAGTACTTC.

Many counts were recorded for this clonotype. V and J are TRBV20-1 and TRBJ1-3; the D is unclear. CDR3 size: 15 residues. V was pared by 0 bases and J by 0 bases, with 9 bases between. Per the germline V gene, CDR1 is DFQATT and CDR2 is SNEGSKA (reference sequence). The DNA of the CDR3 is TGCAGTGCTAGAGACGGCAGCCTCTCTGGAAACACCATATATTTT. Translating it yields CSARDGSLSGNTIYF.

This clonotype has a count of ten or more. This chain's CDR3 is CASSLGLAGALTDTQYF. As DNA, the CDR3 is TGTGCCAGCAGTTTGGGACTAGCGGGAGCCCTCACAGATACGCAGTATTTT. The chain combines TRBV27 with TRBJ2-3; 14 bases line up with TRBD2. V shed 3 bases and J 2 bases; nucleotides not matched to a gene: 4. This CDR3 region has 17 residues. Per germline, CDR1 MNHEY and CDR2 SMNVEV (reference sequence).

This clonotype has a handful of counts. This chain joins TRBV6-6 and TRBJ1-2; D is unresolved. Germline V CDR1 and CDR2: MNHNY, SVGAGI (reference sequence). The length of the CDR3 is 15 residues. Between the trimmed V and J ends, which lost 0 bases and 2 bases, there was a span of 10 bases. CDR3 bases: TGTGCCAGCAGTTACTCCGCCGACCGAAACTATGGCTACACCTTC. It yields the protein CASSYSADRNYGYTF.

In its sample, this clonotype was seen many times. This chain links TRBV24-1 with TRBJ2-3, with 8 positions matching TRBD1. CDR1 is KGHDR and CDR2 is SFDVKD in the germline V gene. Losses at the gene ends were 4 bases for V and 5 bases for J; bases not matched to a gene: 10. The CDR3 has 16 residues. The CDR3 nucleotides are TGTGCCACCAGTGACCGGGACAGGACCGCAGTAGATACGCAGTATTTT. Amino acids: CATSDRDRTAVDTQYF.

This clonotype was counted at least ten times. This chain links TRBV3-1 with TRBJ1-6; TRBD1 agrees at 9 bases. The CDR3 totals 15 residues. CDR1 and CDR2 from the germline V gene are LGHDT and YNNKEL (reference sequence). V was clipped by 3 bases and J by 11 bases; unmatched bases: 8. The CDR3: CASSHLQGATTPLHF. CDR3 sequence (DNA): TGTGCCAGCAGCCATCTACAGGGGGCGACTACACCCCTCCACTTT.

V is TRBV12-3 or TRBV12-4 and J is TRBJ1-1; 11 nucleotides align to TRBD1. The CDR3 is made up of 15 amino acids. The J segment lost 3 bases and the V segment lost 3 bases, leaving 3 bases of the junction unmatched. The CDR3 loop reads CASSLGDRGDTEAFF. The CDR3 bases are TGTGCCAGCAGTTTGGGGGACAGGGGGGACACTGAAGCTTTCTTT.

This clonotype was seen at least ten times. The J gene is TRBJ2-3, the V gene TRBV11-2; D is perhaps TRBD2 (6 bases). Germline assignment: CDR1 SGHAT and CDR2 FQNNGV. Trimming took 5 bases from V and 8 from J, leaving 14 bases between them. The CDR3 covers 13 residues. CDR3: CASSRTAGLTQYF. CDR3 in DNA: TGTGCCAGCAGCCGTACTGCGGGGCTTACGCAGTATTTT.

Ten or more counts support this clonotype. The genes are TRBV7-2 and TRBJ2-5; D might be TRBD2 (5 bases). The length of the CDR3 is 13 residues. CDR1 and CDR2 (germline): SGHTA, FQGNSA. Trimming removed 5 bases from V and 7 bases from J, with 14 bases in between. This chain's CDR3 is CASSPGLGRTQYF. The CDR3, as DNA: TGTGCCAGCAGCCCCGGACTGGGCCGGACCCAGTACTTC.

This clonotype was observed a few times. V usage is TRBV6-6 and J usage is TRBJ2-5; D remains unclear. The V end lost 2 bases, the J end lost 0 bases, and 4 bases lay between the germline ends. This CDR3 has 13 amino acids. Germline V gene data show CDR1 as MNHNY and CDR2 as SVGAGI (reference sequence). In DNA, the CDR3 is TGTGCCAGCAGTTACCAGTACCAAGAGACCCAGTACTTC. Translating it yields CASSYQYQETQYF.

In DNA form, the CDR3 reads TGTGCCAGCAGCTCAGCCGTATTGGGTCACGAGCAGTACTTC. This translates into CASSSAVLGHEQYF. The genes are TRBV7-2 and TRBJ2-7; D is undetermined. The germline V gene encodes CDR1 SGHTA and CDR2 FQGNSA. The ends were cut back, 4 bases at V and 5 bases at J, with 15 bases in the middle. There are 14 residues in the CDR3.

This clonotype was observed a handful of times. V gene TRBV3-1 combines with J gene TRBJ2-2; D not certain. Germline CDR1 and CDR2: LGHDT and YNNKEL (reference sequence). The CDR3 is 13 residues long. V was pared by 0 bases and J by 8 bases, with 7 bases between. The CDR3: CASSQDYSGELFF. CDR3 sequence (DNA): TGTGCCAGCAGCCAAGATTATTCTGGGGAGCTGTTTTTT.

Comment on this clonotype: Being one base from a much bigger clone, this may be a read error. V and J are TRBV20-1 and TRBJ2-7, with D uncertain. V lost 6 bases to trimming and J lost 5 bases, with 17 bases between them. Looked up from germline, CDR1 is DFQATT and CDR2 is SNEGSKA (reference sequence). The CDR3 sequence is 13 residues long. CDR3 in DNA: TGCAGTGCGAGTGGAAAGGTCGGCCACGAGCAGTACTTC. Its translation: CSASGKVGHEQYF.

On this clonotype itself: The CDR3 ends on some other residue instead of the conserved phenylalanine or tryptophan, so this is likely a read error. The CDR3 protein is CAWSVQGDYGYTL. The CDR3, as DNA: TGTGCCTGGAGTGTACAGGGGGACTATGGCTACACCCTC. V gene TRBV30 combines with J gene TRBJ1-2, with 8 bases lining up with TRBD1. This CDR3 is 13 amino acids long. Germline V gene lookup returns CDR1 GTSNPN and CDR2 SVGIG (reference sequence). V shed 0 bases, J shed 3 bases, and the junction held 0 bases outside the gene matches.

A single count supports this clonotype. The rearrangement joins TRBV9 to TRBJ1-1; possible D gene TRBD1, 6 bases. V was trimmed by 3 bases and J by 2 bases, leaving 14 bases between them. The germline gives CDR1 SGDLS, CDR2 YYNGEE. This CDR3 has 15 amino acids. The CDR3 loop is CASSAGGGLNTEAFF. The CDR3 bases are TGTGCCAGCAGCGCTGGTGGGGGCCTTAACACTGAAGCTTTCTTT.